This TCR beta chain was recovered during a study of T cells in Graves' hyperthyroidism and ophthalmopathy. This clonotype occurred a few times. Ophthalmopathy cases scored 3 or more on the Clinical Activity Score and 4 or more on NOSPECS grade, with duration below 3 months. Any patient presenting with uncontrolled infection, other autoimmune disease, pregnancy or lactation was left out. Thyroid ultrasound, orbital computed tomography, clinical symptoms, and serum thyroxine and TRAb underpinned diagnoses. Around 10 ml fresh peripheral blood yielded the PBMCs. Regions amplified from RNA transcripts were the TCR beta CDR3 regions. First-round RT-PCR with HTBI primers amplified the TCR CDR3 region. In TCRdb, the multiplex PCR reads were re-called with MiXCR into one record per CDR3 protein. The sample has around 690,000 distinct CDR3 sequences, less than 25% seen once. CDR3 length equals 17 residues. Per germline, CDR1 MGHRA and CDR2 YSYEKL. V shed 0 bases, J shed 3 bases, and the junction held 6 bases outside the gene matches.

Sequencing was done on a sample of blood. J is TRBJ1-5 and V is TRBV4-1, with TRBD1 matching over 9 bases. This clonotype was sampled from a man younger than 45 with Graves' ophthalmopathy. In nucleotides, the CDR3 is TGCGCCAGCAGCCAAGATTCCGGGGACAGGGTCAATCAGCCCCAGCATTTT. As protein: CASSQDSGDRVNQPQHF.